This entry is about one TCR beta chain. A single record per CDR3 protein comes from TCRdb applying MiXCR to the RT-PCR reads. The sample carries about 1,400 distinct CDR3 sequences, 30% to 40% recorded once. The source material was memory CD4+ T cells from salivary gland. The receptor's source is a female donor with primary Sjogren's syndrome.

Here the CDR3 reads CASSWGQGANIQYF. CDR3 nucleotide sequence: TGCGCCAGCAGCTGGGGACAGGGGGCAAACATTCAGTACTTC. This rearrangement joins TRBV5-1 to TRBJ2-4; 12 bases match TRBD1. This CDR3 has 14 residues. After removal of 3 bases from V and 6 bases from J, the junction contained 1 base not matched to a gene. The germline gives CDR1 SGHRS, CDR2 YFSETQ.